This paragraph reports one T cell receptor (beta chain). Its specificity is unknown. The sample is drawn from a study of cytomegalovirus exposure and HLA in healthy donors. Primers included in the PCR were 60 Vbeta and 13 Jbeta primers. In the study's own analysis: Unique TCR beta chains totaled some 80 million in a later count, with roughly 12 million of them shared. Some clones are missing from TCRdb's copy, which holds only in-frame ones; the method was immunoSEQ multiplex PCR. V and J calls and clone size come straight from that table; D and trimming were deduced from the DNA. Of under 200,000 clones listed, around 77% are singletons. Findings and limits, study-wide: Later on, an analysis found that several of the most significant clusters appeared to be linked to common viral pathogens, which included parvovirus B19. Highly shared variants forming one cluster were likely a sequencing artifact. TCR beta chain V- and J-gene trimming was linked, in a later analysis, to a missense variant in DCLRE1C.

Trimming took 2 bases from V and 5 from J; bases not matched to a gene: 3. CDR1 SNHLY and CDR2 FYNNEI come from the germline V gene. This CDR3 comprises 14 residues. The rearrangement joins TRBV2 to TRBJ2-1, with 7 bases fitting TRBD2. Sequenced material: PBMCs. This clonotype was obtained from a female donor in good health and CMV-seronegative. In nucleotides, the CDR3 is TGTGCCAGCAGTGAAAGGGCGGGGGACAATGAGCAGTTCTTC. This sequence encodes CASSERAGDNEQFF.